This TCR beta chain is drawn from a study of cytomegalovirus exposure and HLA in healthy donors. On this clone itself: The antigen remains undetermined.

Vbeta (60) and Jbeta (13) primers were used in the PCR. Repertoires were generated with immunoSEQ multiplex PCR, while TCRdb's copy carries only in-frame clones and drops some. The data hold 150,000 to 200,000 clones, with under 85% observed a single time. Study results and caveats: As a later analysis revealed, most CMV-associated TCR beta chains appeared HLA-restricted.

The sequence came from a woman aged 25 to 39 in good health and CMV-seronegative. The sequenced sample was PBMCs.

CDR3 sequence reads: CASSFSGGEASYEQYF. For the CDR3, the DNA is TGTGCCAGCAGTTTCAGTGGCGGCGAGGCCTCCTACGAGCAGTACTTC. The V gene is TRBV27, the J gene TRBJ2-7; unclear D gene. Trimming left V 3 bases short and J 0 bases short, with 15 bases between. The CDR3 consists of 16 residues. Germline V lookup: CDR1 MNHEY, CDR2 SMNVEV (reference sequence).